Presented here are 30 T cell receptor beta chains from one specimen sequenced in a study of blood T cell repertoires in COVID-19. Data came from immunoSEQ multiplex PCR; TCRdb stores just in-frame clones and leaves some out. The table has fewer than 250,000 clones, approximately 86% seen once. What was sequenced was PBMCs or T cells enriched from blood (not recorded which). These receptors all come from a woman in her thirties or forties with acute COVID-19.

The sample holds one count of this clone. V is TRBV28 and J is TRBJ1-3, with TRBD1 matching over 9 bases. The CDR3 sequence is 15 residues long. Germline V gene data show CDR1 as MDHEN and CDR2 as SYDVKM. J gave up 3 bases and V 6 bases, and 6 bases lay outside the gene matches. This chain's CDR3 is CASRPQGAVGNTIYF. The DNA of the CDR3 is TGTGCCAGCAGGCCACAGGGGGCCGTTGGAAACACCATATATTTT.

This chain links TRBV28 with TRBJ2-1; D not certain. CDR3 length: 13 amino acids. V was trimmed by 2 bases and J by 12 bases, leaving 14 bases between them. CDR1 is MDHEN, CDR2 SYDVKM, per germline. The CDR3 DNA reads as TGTGCCAGCAGTTTAAGAGGCCTCGAGGTGCAGTTCTTC. It yields the protein CASSLRGLEVQFF. The complete variable domain, with remaining parts taken from reference TRBV28 and TRBJ2-1, reads DVKVTQSSRYLVKRTGEKVFLECVQDMDHENMFWYRQDPGLGLRLIYFSYDVKMKEKGDIPEGYSVSREKKERFSLILESASTNQTSMYLCASSLRGLEVQFFGPGTRLTVL.

The chain uses TRBV5-1 and TRBJ2-5; 9 bases align to TRBD1. Per the germline V gene, CDR1 is SGHRS and CDR2 is YFSETQ. CDR3 size: 16 residues. V was clipped by 7 bases and J by 2 bases; unmatched bases: 12. The CDR3 nucleotides read TGCGCCAGCCATCCCCCTTTGGGACAGGGACAAGAGACCCAGTACTTC. This codes for CASHPPLGQGQETQYF.

This chain links TRBV4-1 with TRBJ2-3; 9 bases match TRBD2. The J segment lost 3 bases and the V segment lost 1 base, leaving 8 bases of the junction unmatched. CDR1 MGHRA and CDR2 YSYEKL come from the germline V gene. The length of the CDR3 is 17 residues. The CDR3 region is CASSQGGLAGTTDTQYF. CDR3 DNA sequence: TGCGCCAGCAGCCAAGGGGGGCTAGCGGGGACGACAGATACGCAGTATTTT.

The chain joins TRBV6-2 or TRBV6-3 to TRBJ1-2, with D hard to call. The germline CDR1 and CDR2 sequences are MNHEY and SVGEGT. The ends were cut back, 3 bases at V and 5 bases at J, with 10 bases in the middle. The CDR3 spans 13 residues. Here the CDR3 DNA reads TGTGCCAGCAGTTATCCCGCGGTATATGGCTACACCTTC. Translating gives CASSYPAVYGYTF.

The genes are TRBV11-2 and TRBJ2-1; 7 bases line up with TRBD2. The junction had 7 bases not matched to a gene; V was cut back by 4 bases and J by 1 base. Germline V gives CDR1 SGHAT, CDR2 FQNNGV. This CDR3 comprises 16 residues. CDR3 in DNA: TGTGCCAGCAGCTATGAACTAGCGCCATCCTACAATGAGCAGTTCTTC. Protein: CASSYELAPSYNEQFF. Full variable domain (outside the CDR3, taken from reference TRBV11-2 and TRBJ2-1): EAGVAQSPRYKIIEKRQSVAFWCNPISGHATLYWYQQILGQGPKLLIQFQNNGVVDDSQLPKDRFSAERLKGVDSTLKIQPAKLEDSAVYLCASSYELAPSYNEQFFGPGTRLTVL.

This clone was detected once. The chain uses TRBV6-1 and TRBJ2-3, with 8 bases lining up with TRBD2. CDR3 size: 16 residues. Germline assignment: CDR1 MNHNS and CDR2 SASEGT. V gave up 3 bases and J gave up 3 bases; unmatched junction bases: 8. The CDR3 sequence: CASSDPGGVRTDTQYF. The CDR3 bases are TGTGCCAGCAGTGACCCCGGGGGGGTTCGAACAGATACGCAGTATTTT.

J is TRBJ1-5 and V is TRBV28; D is possibly TRBD1 (5 bases). CDR3 size: 14 residues. Trimming removed 8 bases from V and 0 bases from J, with 11 bases in between. Germline assignment: CDR1 MDHEN and CDR2 SYDVKM. The CDR3 DNA is TGTGCCAGCGGCAGGGCATATAGCAATCAGCCCCAGCATTTT. Residues: CASGRAYSNQPQHF.

V gene TRBV18 combines with J gene TRBJ1-1; TRBD1 is a possible D gene (6 bases). The V gene lost 2 bases and the J gene lost 14 bases, with 21 bases spanning the gap. Germline CDR1 KGHSH, CDR2 LQKENI. The CDR3 has 14 residues. The DNA of the CDR3 is TGTGCCAGCTCACCAAACAGGGCTTCAGAGCTTTGCTTCTTT. Its protein is CASSPNRASELCFF.

This sequence joins TRBV6-1 and TRBJ2-5; 7 bases fit TRBD2. The length of the CDR3 is 13 residues. V lost 2 bases and J lost 9; bases outside the gene matches: 6. The germline gives CDR1 MNHNS, CDR2 SASEGT. CDR3: CASSERLRESQYF. For the CDR3, the DNA is TGTGCCAGCAGTGAAAGACTGCGGGAGTCCCAGTACTTC.

This chain connects TRBV11-2 to TRBJ1-1; D remains unclear. This CDR3 is built from 15 residues. The V gene lost 0 bases and the J gene lost 0 bases, with 8 bases spanning the gap. Germline V gene lookup returns CDR1 SGHAT and CDR2 FQNNGV. Here the CDR3 reads CASSLERHLNTEAFF. DNA of the CDR3: TGTGCCAGCAGCTTAGAGAGACACCTGAACACTGAAGCTTTCTTT.

The chain links TRBV3-1 (or the pseudogene TRBV3-2) to TRBJ2-5, with D unresolved. The CDR3 is 13 amino acids. Trimming removed 4 bases from V and 5 bases from J, with 11 bases in between. Per the germline V gene, CDR1 is LGHDT and CDR2 is YNNKEL (reference sequence). Here the CDR3 reads CASSPTLRETQYF. DNA for the CDR3: TGTGCCAGCAGCCCCACCTTGAGGGAGACCCAGTACTTC.

The gene calls are TRBV27 and TRBJ2-7; the match to TRBD1 covers 8 bases. Trimming removed 2 bases from V and 2 bases from J; junction bases left unmatched: 8. Looked up from germline, CDR1 is MNHEY and CDR2 is SMNVEV (reference sequence). This CDR3 is built from 16 residues. CDR3 DNA sequence: TGTGCCAGCAGTTTAGGGGCAGGGGGCCGTACCTACGAGCAGTACTTC. It encodes CASSLGAGGRTYEQYF.

This chain connects TRBV5-8 to TRBJ2-5; maybe TRBD1 (6 bases). This CDR3 contains 16 residues. Germline assignment: CDR1 SGHTS and CDR2 YDEGEE. With 4 bases removed from V and 5 bases from J, the gap between germline ends came to 21 bases. The CDR3: CASSRSGQERGETQYF. The DNA of the CDR3 is TGTGCCAGCAGCCGATCAGGTCAGGAAAGGGGGGAGACCCAGTACTTC. Based on the CDR3 plus reference TRBV5-8 and TRBJ2-5, the full variable domain is EAGVTQSPTHLIKTRGQQATLRCSPISGHTSVYWYQQALGLGLQFLLWYDEGEERNRGNFPPRFSGRQFPNYSSELNVNALELEDSALYLCASSRSGQERGETQYFGPGTRLLVL.

The chain is built from TRBV28 and TRBJ1-1; the D gene is possibly TRBD1 (5 bases). V gave up 2 bases and J gave up 1 base, with 14 bases separating them. Germline CDR1 and CDR2: MDHEN and SYDVKM. This CDR3 contains 16 residues. CDR3: CASSLILGGSNTEAFF. The CDR3 coding sequence is TGTGCCAGCAGTTTAATCCTCGGGGGTTCGAACACTGAAGCTTTCTTT.

The chain links TRBV19 to TRBJ1-1, with D maybe TRBD1 (5 bases). Trimming left V 8 bases short and J 3 bases short, with 10 bases between. Per germline, CDR1 LNHDA and CDR2 SQIVND (reference sequence). CDR3 length equals 12 residues. The CDR3 DNA is TGTGCCAGTCGAGTAGGGGACACTGAAGCTTTCTTT. This gives the protein CASRVGDTEAFF.

V and J are TRBV9 and TRBJ2-3, with D possibly matching TRBD2 (6 bases). CDR3 length equals 16 residues. Trimming shortened V by 3 bases and J by 4 bases, and 18 bases separated the two germline ends. CDR1 and CDR2 (germline): SGDLS, YYNGEE. The DNA of the CDR3 is TGTGCCAGCAGCGCCACCCGGGGGACCGGTGCAGATACGCAGTATTTT. Translated, it gives CASSATRGTGADTQYF.

The chain employs TRBV24-1 and TRBJ1-2; D gene ambiguous. The CDR3 has 14 residues. The V end was cut by 2 bases, the J end by 4 bases, with 10 bases between. In germline, CDR1 is KGHDR, CDR2 SFDVKD. This CDR3 reads CATSDSGSLYGYTF. In DNA, the CDR3 is TGTGCCACCAGTGATTCCGGTTCCCTCTATGGCTACACCTTC.

This clone showed up many times. V and J are TRBV24-1 and TRBJ2-1, with 8 bases that match TRBD1. The CDR3 is made up of 15 amino acids. Trimming at V came to 5 bases and at J to 0 bases, leaving 2 bases not matched to a gene. Germline V gene sequence: CDR1 KGHDR, CDR2 SFDVKD. CDR3 sequence (DNA): TGTGCCACCAGTGGGACAGGGAGCTCCTACAATGAGCAGTTCTTC. Its protein product is CATSGTGSSYNEQFF.

V and J are TRBV6-5 and TRBJ2-1, with D uncertain. Looked up from germline, CDR1 is MNHEY and CDR2 is SVGAGI. The CDR3 contains 14 residues. The germline V and J ends were trimmed by 0 bases and 7 bases, with 10 bases remaining between them. The DNA of the CDR3 is TGTGCCAGCAGTTACTCGCGCACCTTGAATGAGCAGTTCTTC. Its protein product is CASSYSRTLNEQFF.

The rearrangement links TRBV30 to TRBJ2-1, with 7 bases matching TRBD2. The CDR3 covers 14 residues. With 3 bases clipped from V and 2 bases from J, the junction kept 4 bases outside the gene matches. In germline, CDR1 is GTSNPN, CDR2 SVGIG (reference sequence). In DNA, the CDR3 is TGTGCCTGGAGACCTAGCGGCCCCTACAATGAGCAGTTCTTC. This translates into CAWRPSGPYNEQFF.

The chain has TRBV27 and TRBJ2-7; possible D gene TRBD2, 5 bases. Germline values: CDR1 MNHEY, CDR2 SMNVEV (reference sequence). The CDR3 consists of 15 residues. Trimming shortened V by 4 bases and J by 0 bases, and 13 bases separated the two germline ends. The CDR3 coding sequence is TGTGCCAGCAGTTCGGGGAACCCGACCTCCTACGAGCAGTACTTC. It yields the protein CASSSGNPTSYEQYF.

The chain recombines TRBV13 with TRBJ2-3, with 9 bases identical to TRBD2. Unmatched junction bases numbered 5, after V lost 2 bases and J lost 2 bases. This CDR3 has 16 residues. The V gene's germline CDR1 is PRHDT and CDR2 FYEKMQ (reference sequence). CDR3 bases: TGTGCCAGCAGCTTAATGAGACTAGCGGTCACAGATACGCAGTATTTT. Protein sequence: CASSLMRLAVTDTQYF. The full variable domain, completed using reference TRBV13 and TRBJ2-3, is AAGVIQSPRHLIKEKRETATLKCYPIPRHDTVYWYQQGPGQDPQFLISFYEKMQSDKGSIPDRFSAQQFSDYHSELNMSSLELGDSALYFCASSLMRLAVTDTQYFGPGTRLTVL.

The chain links TRBV28 to TRBJ2-7; perhaps TRBD2 as D (7 bases). Germline V gives CDR1 MDHEN, CDR2 SYDVKM. The V end was cut by 2 bases, the J end by 2 bases, with 16 bases between. CDR3 length: 16 amino acids. The CDR3 nucleotides read TGTGCCAGCAGTTTAGGGAGGGGGGCCCAGACCTACGAGCAGTACTTC. Its translation is CASSLGRGAQTYEQYF.

The V and J genes are TRBV7-8 and TRBJ2-7; 14 bases fit TRBD2. CDR3 size: 16 residues. Germline lookup yields CDR1 SGHVS and CDR2 FQNEAQ. The junction had 6 bases not matched to a gene; V was cut back by 4 bases and J by 4 bases. CDR3 residues: CASSSGLAGGIYEQYF. The CDR3 nucleotides are TGTGCCAGCAGCTCCGGACTAGCGGGAGGTATATACGAGCAGTACTTC.

The chain carries TRBV28 and TRBJ2-1, with D uncertain. The length of the CDR3 is 13 residues. Germline CDR1 MDHEN, CDR2 SYDVKM. Trimming pared 5 bases from V and 13 bases from J, leaving 18 bases between. DNA for the CDR3: TGTGCCAGCAGTCCTGACCCTAGTAACCGTCAGTTCTTC. Translation: CASSPDPSNRQFF.

This sequence joins TRBV28 and TRBJ1-4; the D is unclear. V was clipped by 6 bases and J by 0 bases, with 11 bases between them. Per the germline V gene, CDR1 is MDHEN and CDR2 is SYDVKM. This CDR3 has 15 residues. The CDR3 region has the DNA TGTGCCAGCAGCGAGCCGAGGGCAACTAATGAAAAACTGTTTTTT. Protein sequence: CASSEPRATNEKLFF.

The sample holds a few counts of this clone. The V and J genes are TRBV28 and TRBJ1-1; D is unclear. CDR3 length: 14 amino acids. V shed 4 bases and J shed 6 bases, with 15 bases lying between them. CDR1 is MDHEN, CDR2 SYDVKM, per germline. Here the CDR3 reads CASSSPPVAAEAFF. CDR3 DNA sequence: TGTGCCAGCAGTTCCCCTCCGGTAGCAGCTGAAGCTTTCTTT.

The CDR3 here is CASSYREQLNEKLFF. The CDR3 coding sequence is TGTGCCAGCAGTTACCGGGAGCAGCTTAATGAAAAACTGTTTTTT. V and J are TRBV6-6 and TRBJ1-4; no clear D gene. V lost 2 bases and J 4 bases, leaving 11 bases between the germline ends. The length of the CDR3 is 15 residues. Germline assignment: CDR1 MNHNY and CDR2 SVGAGI (reference sequence).

The rearrangement joins TRBV7-3 to TRBJ2-1; TRBD2 might be the D (6 bases). The CDR3 consists of 16 residues. The V gene's germline CDR1 is SGHTA and CDR2 FQGTGA. Trimming shortened V by 2 bases and J by 9 bases, and 20 bases separated the two germline ends. CDR3 sequence reads: CASSLRFDSPGVEQFF. Here the CDR3 DNA reads TGTGCCAGCAGCTTACGATTTGACAGCCCGGGGGTTGAGCAGTTCTTC.